The 24 T cell receptor beta chains given below trace back to one sample, sequenced in a study of OX40 agonist ivuxolimab in advanced cancers. Libraries were prepared by immunoSEQ multiplex PCR; TCRdb keeps only in-frame clonotypes and omits some of them. Among some 20,000 clones listed, just under 85% were seen once. The source material was CD4+ or CD8+ T cells sorted from blood, sampled in a trial of the OX40 agonist ivuxolimab. Receptor source: an adult with an advanced solid tumor such as melanoma, head and neck, liver or kidney cancer.

J is TRBJ1-6 and V is TRBV14, with D maybe TRBD1 (6 bases). The germline V gene encodes CDR1 SGHDN and CDR2 FVKESK. This CDR3 contains 14 residues. V lost 4 bases to trimming and J lost 9 bases, with 13 bases between them. This CDR3 is CASSLGGAGSPLHF. DNA of the CDR3: TGTGCCAGCAGCCTAGGGGGGGCAGGTTCACCCCTCCACTTT. Filled out from reference TRBV14 and TRBJ1-6, the complete variable domain reads EAGVTQFPSHSVIEKGQTVTLRCDPISGHDNLYWYRRVMGKEIKFLLHFVKESKQDESGMPNNRFLAERTGGTYSTLKVQPAELEDSGVYFCASSLGGAGSPLHFGNGTRLTVT.

The chain recombines TRBV27 with TRBJ1-1, with 7 bases aligning to TRBD1. V shed 6 bases and J 2 bases; nucleotides not matched to a gene: 3. The CDR3 loop spans 13 amino acids. Per germline, CDR1 MNHEY and CDR2 SMNVEV (reference sequence). This chain's CDR3 is CASRTGTNTEAFF. CDR3 nucleotide sequence: TGTGCCAGCAGGACAGGGACCAACACTGAAGCTTTCTTT.

The V call is TRBV30, the J call TRBJ2-7; D gene ambiguous. Germline V gene data show CDR1 as GTSNPN and CDR2 as SVGIG (reference sequence). V lost 0 bases to trimming and J lost 3 bases, with 6 bases between them. The CDR3 sequence is 12 residues long. The CDR3 DNA reads as TGTGCCTGGAGTGTAACGGTCTACGAGCAGTACTTC. It specifies CAWSVTVYEQYF.

CDR3 amino acids: CASSLVPFTDTQYF. CDR3 bases: TGTGCCAGCAGCTTAGTTCCATTCACAGATACGCAGTATTTT. The V and J genes are TRBV11-2 and TRBJ2-3, with unresolved D. The CDR3 extends over 14 amino acids. CDR1 is SGHAT, CDR2 FQNNGV, per germline. The V gene lost 1 base and the J gene lost 2 bases, with 7 bases spanning the gap.

V gene TRBV7-3 combines with J gene TRBJ2-1; D gene unclear. The CDR3 sequence is 13 residues long. CDR1 is SGHTA and CDR2 is FQGTGA in the germline V gene. V gave up 6 bases and J gave up 6 bases, with 12 bases separating them. Here the CDR3 reads CASRVSESNEQFF. The CDR3 bases are TGTGCCAGCAGGGTGTCCGAATCCAATGAGCAGTTCTTC.

This rearrangement joins TRBV19 to TRBJ2-5, with TRBD2 matching over 8 bases. The J call could be wrong; TRBJ2-7 is a better fit for the DNA end. The V gene's germline CDR1 is LNHDA and CDR2 SQIVND (reference sequence). The CDR3 is made up of 14 amino acids. In DNA, the CDR3 is TGTGCCAGTAGTCCCGGGACTAGAGCCTACGAGCAGTACTTC. It codes for CASSPGTRAYEQYF.

The J gene is TRBJ2-2, the V gene TRBV27; 8 nucleotides align to TRBD2. V trimming: 6 bases; J trimming: 5 bases; junction bases outside the gene matches: 11. CDR1 MNHEY and CDR2 SMNVEV come from the germline V gene (reference sequence). This CDR3 comprises 16 residues. CDR3 amino acids: CASRPFWTGGTGELFF. The CDR3 DNA reads TGTGCCAGCAGGCCATTCTGGACGGGAGGGACCGGGGAGCTGTTTTTT.

The rearrangement uses TRBV6-6 and TRBJ2-7; maybe TRBD1 (5 bases). This CDR3 region has 14 residues. Deletions cut 5 bases from V and 3 bases from J, with 14 bases between. CDR1 and CDR2 (germline): MNHNY, SVGAGI (reference sequence). CDR3 region: CASSGAGRIYEQYF. The CDR3 coding sequence is TGTGCCAGCAGTGGGGCAGGAAGAATCTACGAGCAGTACTTC.

The count of this clone is one. The genes are TRBV5-6 and TRBJ1-5; D remains ambiguous. V was clipped by 4 bases and J by 2 bases, with 10 bases between them. The CDR3 consists of 14 residues. The germline gives CDR1 SGHDT, CDR2 YYEEEE. DNA of the CDR3: TGTGCCAGCAGCCCGGCGTTTGGCAATCAGCCCCAGCATTTT. Protein product: CASSPAFGNQPQHF.

The CDR3 DNA is TGCGCCAGCAGCAAGGAGCGGGGCGCGTACAATGAGCAGTTCTTC. It codes for CASSKERGAYNEQFF. The chain couples TRBV4-3 to TRBJ2-1, with 7 bases that match TRBD2. Germline values: CDR1 LGHNA, CDR2 YSLEER. J was trimmed by 4 bases and V by 5 bases; bases with no gene match: 8. The CDR3 consists of 15 residues.

The genes are TRBV11-2 and TRBJ1-1; D unresolved. Looked up from germline, CDR1 is SGHAT and CDR2 is FQNNGV. This CDR3 spans 13 amino acids. The V gene lost 2 bases and the J gene lost 6 bases, with 10 bases spanning the gap. This chain's CDR3 is CASSLYGSSEAFF. The CDR3, as DNA: TGTGCCAGCAGCTTATACGGGAGTTCTGAAGCTTTCTTT.

The rearrangement joins TRBV28 to TRBJ1-2; D gene ambiguous. The CDR3 contains 12 residues. Germline assignment: CDR1 MDHEN and CDR2 SYDVKM. Trimming removed 6 bases at V and 7 bases at J, with 12 bases between. CDR3 nucleotide sequence: TGTGCCAGCAGAGCCCTTCTCGGTGGCTACACCTTC. It encodes CASRALLGGYTF.

This chain links TRBV28 with TRBJ2-7; possible D gene TRBD1, 5 bases. Per germline, CDR1 MDHEN and CDR2 SYDVKM. The CDR3 length is 14 residues. The V end was cut by 4 bases, the J end by 0 bases, with 10 bases between. The CDR3, as DNA: TGTGCCAGCAGTTCCCGACAGAGCTCCTACGAGCAGTACTTC. As protein: CASSSRQSSYEQYF.

The J gene is TRBJ1-5, the V gene TRBV4-1, with D hard to call. Germline V gene lookup returns CDR1 MGHRA and CDR2 YSYEKL. Trimming stripped 1 base from V and 7 bases from J, with 8 bases between. This CDR3 has 13 residues. The CDR3, as DNA: TGCGCCAGCAGCCAAGCCCCAACCCAGCCCCAGCATTTT. It translates to CASSQAPTQPQHF.

This sequence joins TRBV2 and TRBJ2-3; TRBD2 matches 8 bases. The CDR3 is made up of 15 amino acids. CDR1 and CDR2 (germline): SNHLY, FYNNEI. V shed 7 bases and J 5 bases; nucleotides not matched to a gene: 11. CDR3 sequence (DNA): TGTGCCAGCAAGAGTGTCGGGGGGGGCGGAGATACGCAGTATTTT. This gives the protein CASKSVGGGGDTQYF.

The chain combines TRBV10-3 with TRBJ1-1; tentative D call: TRBD1 (6 bases). V was clipped by 2 bases and J by 5 bases, with 12 bases between them. CDR1 is ENHRY and CDR2 is SYGVKD in the germline V gene. The CDR3 runs 14 residues. CDR3 region: CAISEAGGQTEAFF. Here the CDR3 DNA reads TGTGCCATCAGTGAGGCGGGGGGCCAGACTGAAGCTTTCTTT.

This clone was seen only once. The chain links TRBV9 to TRBJ1-1, with D hard to call. This CDR3 is built from 18 residues. Germline CDR1 SGDLS, CDR2 YYNGEE. Trimming removed 0 bases at V and 1 base at J, with 19 bases between. The CDR3 nucleotides read TGTGCCAGCAGCGTAGCTCTAGGGAGGGAGTCGACGAACACTGAAGCTTTCTTT. It specifies CASSVALGRESTNTEAFF.

V usage is TRBV27 and J usage is TRBJ2-3; D uncertain. V gave up 5 bases and J gave up 8 bases, with 11 bases separating them. The CDR3 extends over 12 amino acids. Germline V gene data show CDR1 as MNHEY and CDR2 as SMNVEV (reference sequence). The CDR3 coding sequence is TGTGCCAGCAGTGAAAGTTTGATTACGCAGTATTTT. It yields the protein CASSESLITQYF.

The V call is TRBV13, the J call TRBJ2-3; D call uncertain. Trimming shortened V by 5 bases and J by 4 bases, and 4 bases separated the two germline ends. Looked up from germline, CDR1 is PRHDT and CDR2 is FYEKMQ (reference sequence). CDR3 length equals 11 residues. This CDR3 is CASSHSDTQYF. In nucleotides, the CDR3 is TGTGCCAGCAGCCATTCAGATACGCAGTATTTT.

V is TRBV6-5 and J is TRBJ1-2, with D uncertain. V was cut by 4 bases and J by 6 bases, with 12 bases left in between. CDR1 and CDR2 (germline): MNHEY, SVGAGI. The CDR3 has 13 amino acids. CDR3 residues: CASSLRGADGYTF. DNA of the CDR3: TGTGCCAGCAGTTTACGCGGAGCTGATGGCTACACCTTC.

The chain links TRBV6-1 to TRBJ2-7; 8 bases are a match to TRBD1. CDR1 and CDR2 (germline): MNHNS, SASEGT. The CDR3 is made up of 11 amino acids. The trim removed 8 bases at V and 6 bases at J, leaving 3 bases unmatched. The CDR3: CASGTGFEQYF. The CDR3 DNA follows: TGTGCCAGCGGGACAGGATTCGAGCAGTACTTC.

This clone has a count of ten or more. The chain has TRBV7-6 and TRBJ2-2; D is unclear. V dropped 4 bases and J dropped 2 bases, with 2 bases sitting between them. The CDR3 totals 12 residues. Germline CDR1 SGHVS, CDR2 FNYEAQ. The CDR3 region is CASSSNTGELFF. Here the CDR3 DNA reads TGTGCCAGCAGCTCAAACACCGGGGAGCTGTTTTTT.

The CDR3 DNA reads TGTGCCGTCGGGGCAGGGGGCGACGGGGAGCTGTTTTTT. It translates to CAVGAGGDGELFF. The chain has TRBV7-9 and TRBJ2-2; TRBD1 matches 8 bases. Germline loops: CDR1 SEHNR, CDR2 FQNEAQ (reference sequence). The CDR3 totals 13 residues. Unmatched junction bases numbered 9, after V lost 11 bases and J lost 7 bases.

J is TRBJ2-7 and V is TRBV7-3; 9 bases are shared with TRBD1. Germline V gives CDR1 SGHTA, CDR2 FQGTGA. The V gene end was trimmed by 6 bases and the J gene end by 3 bases; junction bases not matched to a gene: 9. This CDR3 is 15 amino acids long. The CDR3 coding sequence is TGTGCCAGCAGTCAGACAGGGGGTAATCTCTACGAGCAGTACTTC. As protein: CASSQTGGNLYEQYF.